Listed below are T cell receptor beta chains from one sample, sequenced in a study of shared clonotypes between healthy human individuals. Some clones are missing from TCRdb's copy, which holds only in-frame ones; the method was immunoSEQ multiplex PCR. The sample includes over 400,000 clones, about 96% of them seen just once. The sequenced material came from naive CD4+ T cells sorted from blood. These receptors were obtained from a woman in her 30s in good health. CDR3s include the opening cysteine and the closing phenylalanine or tryptophan. Fields, in order: clone size, V gene, J gene, D gene, CDR3 DNA, CDR3 protein. A D gene is named only where the DNA matches it firmly. Clone size, where shown, is once, few, many, or a class for clones that have expanded.

clone_size: .
v_call: TRBV10-3
j_call: TRBJ1-2
d_call: .
cdr3_nt: TGTGCCATCAGTGGCCAGACAGGTCTCCCGCGGGGCTACACCTTC
cdr3_aa: CAISGQTGLPRGYTF

clone_size: .
v_call: TRBV11-2
j_call: TRBJ2-5
d_call: .
cdr3_nt: TGTGCCAGCAGCTTTGCGTGGGCTGGGGAGACCCAGTACTTC
cdr3_aa: CASSFAWAGETQYF

clone_size: .
v_call: TRBV6-6
j_call: TRBJ2-1
d_call: TRBD2
cdr3_nt: TGTGCCAGCAGTTACGTTACTAGCGGAAGGGGTGAGCAGTTCTTC
cdr3_aa: CASSYVTSGRGEQFF

clone_size: .
v_call: TRBV5-1
j_call: TRBJ2-5
d_call: .
cdr3_nt: TGCGCCAGCACGGAAGGCGGCCAAGAGACCCAGTACTTC
cdr3_aa: CASTEGGQETQYF

clone_size: .
v_call: TRBV6-1
j_call: TRBJ2-7
d_call: TRBD2
cdr3_nt: TGTGCCAGCAGGCTAGCGGGAGTGGACGAGCAGTACTTC
cdr3_aa: CASRLAGVDEQYF

clone_size: .
v_call: TRBV5-1
j_call: TRBJ2-7
d_call: TRBD1
cdr3_nt: TGCGCCAGCACCCCACAGGGGGGTTCCGAGCAGTACTTC
cdr3_aa: CASTPQGGSEQYF

clone_size: .
v_call: TRBV25-1
j_call: TRBJ2-1
d_call: TRBD2
cdr3_nt: TGTGCCAGCAGTGTGGGCCACAGCGGGAGTTCCAATGAGCAGTTCTTC
cdr3_aa: CASSVGHSGSSNEQFF

clone_size: .
v_call: TRBV28
j_call: TRBJ2-2
d_call: TRBD2
cdr3_nt: TGTGCCAGCCTTATAACTAGCGAGAGGGCCGGGGAGCTGTTTTTT
cdr3_aa: CASLITSERAGELFF

clone_size: .
v_call: TRBV5-1
j_call: TRBJ2-1
d_call: .
cdr3_nt: TGCGCCAGCAGCTTGGCGGTCGGGGGTACAGGTGAGCAGTTCTTC
cdr3_aa: CASSLAVGGTGEQFF

clone_size: .
v_call: TRBV27
j_call: TRBJ1-5
d_call: TRBD1
cdr3_nt: TGTGCCAGCAGTGAATTGACAGGGCAGCCCCAGCATTTT
cdr3_aa: CASSELTGQPQHF

clone_size: once
v_call: TRBV11-2
j_call: TRBJ2-7
d_call: .
cdr3_nt: TGTGCCAGCAGCTCTTTCTACGAGCAGTACTTC
cdr3_aa: CASSSFYEQYF

clone_size: .
v_call: TRBV27
j_call: TRBJ2-5
d_call: .
cdr3_nt: TGTGCCAGCAGTTTATATCCGCAGGCTCGTGAGACCCAGTACTTC
cdr3_aa: CASSLYPQARETQYF

clone_size: .
v_call: TRBV28
j_call: TRBJ2-1
d_call: .
cdr3_nt: TGTGCCAGCAGTTTATTAATCCAGACCTACAATGAGCAGTTCTTC
cdr3_aa: CASSLLIQTYNEQFF

clone_size: .
v_call: TRBV6-4
j_call: TRBJ1-5
d_call: TRBD1
cdr3_nt: TGTGCCAGCAGTGAAACAGGGGGCCCTGGTCAGCCCCAGCATTTT
cdr3_aa: CASSETGGPGQPQHF

clone_size: .
v_call: TRBV6-5
j_call: TRBJ1-2
d_call: .
cdr3_nt: TGTGCCAGCAGTTACGTCCAGACTAACTATGGCTACACCTTC
cdr3_aa: CASSYVQTNYGYTF

clone_size: .
v_call: TRBV5-1
j_call: TRBJ1-4
d_call: TRBD1
cdr3_nt: TGCGCCAGCAGCTTTCCTCGGGACAGGGGCTTTCTGGGGCAAAAACTGTTTTTT
cdr3_aa: CASSFPRDRGFLGQKLFF

clone_size: .
v_call: TRBV7-9
j_call: TRBJ2-1
d_call: .
cdr3_nt: TGTGCCAGCAGCGGAAGCTCCTACAATGAGCAGTTCTTC
cdr3_aa: CASSGSSYNEQFF

clone_size: .
v_call: TRBV5-1
j_call: TRBJ2-1
d_call: .
cdr3_nt: TGCGCCAGCAGCTCGAGAGACTTCACAGCTGAGCAGTTCTTC
cdr3_aa: CASSSRDFTAEQFF

clone_size: .
v_call: TRBV4-2
j_call: TRBJ2-6
d_call: .
cdr3_nt: TGTGCCAGCAGCCAAGGATATCAGGGAGGCTCTGGGGCCAACGTCCTGACTTTC
cdr3_aa: CASSQGYQGGSGANVLTF

clone_size: .
v_call: TRBV7-9
j_call: TRBJ1-5
d_call: .
cdr3_nt: TGTGCCAGCAGCTTACAGGAAAATCAGCCCCAGCATTTT
cdr3_aa: CASSLQENQPQHF

clone_size: .
v_call: TRBV2
j_call: TRBJ1-2
d_call: .
cdr3_nt: TGTGCCAGCTGGAGTCACCCTAACTATGGCTACACCTTC
cdr3_aa: CASWSHPNYGYTF

clone_size: .
v_call: TRBV28
j_call: TRBJ2-7
d_call: TRBD2
cdr3_nt: TGTGCCAGCAGGGCGGGACTAGCGTCGTCCGAGCAGTACTTC
cdr3_aa: CASRAGLASSEQYF

clone_size: .
v_call: TRBV5-4
j_call: TRBJ2-1
d_call: .
cdr3_nt: TGTGCCAGCAGCTCCTCCGGACACCCGTTCTTC
cdr3_aa: CASSSSGHPFF

clone_size: once
v_call: TRBV18
j_call: TRBJ1-1
d_call: .
cdr3_nt: TGTGCCAGCTCACCAAGGCAGGGACAGAACACTGAAGCTTTCTTT
cdr3_aa: CASSPRQGQNTEAFF

clone_size: .
v_call: TRBV7-9
j_call: TRBJ2-1
d_call: .
cdr3_nt: TGTGCCAGCAGCTCCTCTATGGCGGGCCCTTACAATGAGCAGTTCTTC
cdr3_aa: CASSSSMAGPYNEQFF

clone_size: .
v_call: TRBV7-9
j_call: TRBJ2-7
d_call: TRBD1
cdr3_nt: TGTGCCAGCAGCTTAGTCCGCAAACAGGGGCGAACCTACGAGCAGTACTTC
cdr3_aa: CASSLVRKQGRTYEQYF

clone_size: .
v_call: TRBV5-1
j_call: TRBJ1-3
d_call: .
cdr3_nt: TGCGCCAGCCGCGGGACTGATGGAAACACCATATATTTT
cdr3_aa: CASRGTDGNTIYF

clone_size: .
v_call: TRBV4-1
j_call: TRBJ1-1
d_call: .
cdr3_nt: TGCGCCAGCAGCCCAATGGACCGCATGAACACTGAAGCTTTCTTT
cdr3_aa: CASSPMDRMNTEAFF

clone_size: .
v_call: TRBV19
j_call: TRBJ1-1
d_call: .
cdr3_nt: TGTGCCAGTAGTATCACCCAGGGAAAGATGAACACTGAAGCTTTCTTT
cdr3_aa: CASSITQGKMNTEAFF

clone_size: .
v_call: TRBV5-1
j_call: TRBJ2-1
d_call: TRBD2
cdr3_nt: TGCGCCAGCAGCTCGAATCCGGGACTAGCCCTCGGTGAGCAGTTCTTC
cdr3_aa: CASSSNPGLALGEQFF

clone_size: .
v_call: TRBV7-9
j_call: TRBJ2-3
d_call: TRBD2
cdr3_nt: TGTGCCAGCAGCTCCGGACTAGCGGGGGCCACAGATACGCAGTATTTT
cdr3_aa: CASSSGLAGATDTQYF

clone_size: .
v_call: TRBV6-5
j_call: TRBJ1-2
d_call: .
cdr3_nt: TGTGCCAGCAGGAAACAGGGAGGGAATGGCTACACCTTC
cdr3_aa: CASRKQGGNGYTF

clone_size: once
v_call: TRBV7-2
j_call: TRBJ1-4
d_call: .
cdr3_nt: TGTGCCAGCAGCTTAGGGACCGCACGAAACCCTAATGAAAAACTGTTTTTT
cdr3_aa: CASSLGTARNPNEKLFF

clone_size: .
v_call: TRBV6-6
j_call: TRBJ1-3
d_call: .
cdr3_nt: TGTGCCAGCAGTTACTCAGTCGACAGCTCTGGAAACACCATATATTTT
cdr3_aa: CASSYSVDSSGNTIYF

clone_size: .
v_call: TRBV18
j_call: TRBJ1-4
d_call: TRBD1
cdr3_nt: TGTGCCAGCTCACCAACTCTGGACCTCAGGGGGTATGAAAAACTGTTTTTT
cdr3_aa: CASSPTLDLRGYEKLFF

clone_size: .
v_call: TRBV5-1
j_call: TRBJ1-4
d_call: .
cdr3_nt: TGCGCCAGCAGCTTGGCGAGGCCGGACAGAAATGAAAAACTGTTTTTT
cdr3_aa: CASSLARPDRNEKLFF

clone_size: .
v_call: TRBV15
j_call: TRBJ2-5
d_call: .
cdr3_nt: TGTGCCACCCACCGTTCTGGGGCGGGTAGAGAGACCCAGTACTTC
cdr3_aa: CATHRSGAGRETQYF

clone_size: .
v_call: TRBV28
j_call: TRBJ2-3
d_call: .
cdr3_nt: TGTGCCAGCAGTTTAGTTAATACGCAGTATTTT
cdr3_aa: CASSLVNTQYF

clone_size: .
v_call: TRBV7-2
j_call: TRBJ1-1
d_call: .
cdr3_nt: TGTGCCAGCAGCTTAGCAGGGTACACTGAAGCTTTCTTT
cdr3_aa: CASSLAGYTEAFF

clone_size: .
v_call: TRBV7-2
j_call: TRBJ2-7
d_call: TRBD2
cdr3_nt: TGTGCCAGCAGGACCTCGGGGGTAGCGGGACTGCACGAGCAGTACTTC
cdr3_aa: CASRTSGVAGLHEQYF

clone_size: once
v_call: TRBV21-1
j_call: TRBJ2-1
d_call: .
cdr3_nt: TGTGCCAGCAGCAAAATGAGGGACAGGGTGGGTAGTGAGCAGTTCTTC
cdr3_aa: CASSKMRDRVGSEQFF

clone_size: once
v_call: TRBV5-1
j_call: TRBJ2-7
d_call: .
cdr3_nt: TGCGCCAGCAGCTCAACAGGTACTCCCAGCCACGAGCAGTACTTC
cdr3_aa: CASSSTGTPSHEQYF

clone_size: .
v_call: TRBV6-5
j_call: TRBJ2-1
d_call: .
cdr3_nt: TGTGCCAGCAGTTACTCGCTAAGACGAGGGAGCGGTGAGCAGTTCTTC
cdr3_aa: CASSYSLRRGSGEQFF

clone_size: .
v_call: TRBV7-6
j_call: TRBJ1-2
d_call: .
cdr3_nt: TGTGCCAGCAGCAGATCAGGTGGAAAGACCTATGGCTACACCTTC
cdr3_aa: CASSRSGGKTYGYTF